The 5 T cell receptor beta chains presented below share a single source sample, sequenced in a study of T cell responses to AZD1222 COVID-19 vaccine. Generated by immunoSEQ multiplex PCR, the TCRdb table keeps only in-frame clones and is missing some. The sample has 85,000 to 110,000 clones, less than 95% seen once. The specimen was peripheral blood, collected on day 0 of AZD1222 vaccination. The receptors here all came from an adult in good health.

This chain links TRBV19 with TRBJ2-1; 8 bases are shared with TRBD2. V trimming: 5 bases; J trimming: 7 bases; junction bases outside the gene matches: 7. The CDR3 runs 14 residues. CDR1 is LNHDA and CDR2 is SQIVND in the germline V gene (reference sequence). The CDR3 reads CASSDTGGSNEQFF. The DNA of the CDR3 is TGTGCCAGTAGTGATACGGGGGGGTCGAATGAGCAGTTCTTC. Complete variable domain (other parts from reference TRBV19 and TRBJ2-1): DGGITQSPKYLFRKEGQNVTLSCEQNLNHDAMYWYRQDPGQGLRLIYYSQIVNDFQKGDIAEGYSVSREKKESFPLTVTSAQKNPTAFYLCASSDTGGSNEQFFGPGTRLTVL.

The rearrangement uses TRBV7-8 and TRBJ1-5; TRBD1 is a possible D gene (5 bases). The CDR3 consists of 15 residues. Trimming left V 5 bases short and J 1 base short, with 12 bases between. Germline V gene data show CDR1 as SGHVS and CDR2 as FQNEAQ. This CDR3 is CASSRGRGSNQPQHF. Written as DNA, the CDR3 is TGTGCCAGCAGCCGAGGGAGGGGAAGCAATCAGCCCCAGCATTTT.

This chain connects TRBV4-1 to TRBJ1-3; no clear D. From germline, CDR1 is MGHRA and CDR2 YSYEKL. V was shortened by 0 bases and J by 6 bases, with 9 bases between the two germline ends. The CDR3 totals 14 residues. CDR3 nucleotides: TGCGCCAGCAGCCAAGATTCCTGGGAAAACACCATATATTTT. This sequence encodes CASSQDSWENTIYF.

The V and J genes are TRBV14 and TRBJ2-7, with D uncertain. Germline assignment: CDR1 SGHDN and CDR2 FVKESK. V was shortened by 2 bases and J by 6 bases, with 8 bases between the two germline ends. The CDR3 contains 12 residues. CDR3 protein: CASSQTATEQYF. The CDR3 DNA reads TGTGCCAGCAGCCAAACCGCTACCGAGCAGTACTTC.

The chain is built from TRBV15 and TRBJ2-5; TRBD2 agrees at 7 bases. Trimming at V came to 0 bases and at J to 0 bases, leaving 7 bases not matched to a gene. Germline V gene data show CDR1 as LNHNV and CDR2 as YYDKDF (reference sequence). CDR3 length: 17 amino acids. DNA for the CDR3: TGTGCCACCAGCAGAGATGGGTTAGCGGGTTACCAAGAGACCCAGTACTTC. The encoded protein is CATSRDGLAGYQETQYF.